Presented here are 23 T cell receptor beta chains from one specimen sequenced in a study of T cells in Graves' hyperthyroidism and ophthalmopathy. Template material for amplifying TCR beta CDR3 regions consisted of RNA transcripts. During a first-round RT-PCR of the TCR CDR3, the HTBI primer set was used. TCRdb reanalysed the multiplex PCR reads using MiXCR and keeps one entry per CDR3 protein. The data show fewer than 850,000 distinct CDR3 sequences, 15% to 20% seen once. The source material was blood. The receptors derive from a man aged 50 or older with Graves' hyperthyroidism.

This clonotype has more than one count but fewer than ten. The CDR3 DNA sequence: TGTGCCAGCAGCTTATTAGCGCTTCGTGAGAGTAATAAGCGGGAGCAGTTCTTC. This gives the protein CASSLLALRESNKREQFF. This chain joins TRBV7-2 and TRBJ2-1; TRBD2 is a possible D gene (5 bases). The V gene's germline CDR1 is SGHTA and CDR2 FQGNSA. The length of the CDR3 is 18 residues. The V end lost 2 bases, the J end lost 10 bases, and 27 bases lay between the germline ends.

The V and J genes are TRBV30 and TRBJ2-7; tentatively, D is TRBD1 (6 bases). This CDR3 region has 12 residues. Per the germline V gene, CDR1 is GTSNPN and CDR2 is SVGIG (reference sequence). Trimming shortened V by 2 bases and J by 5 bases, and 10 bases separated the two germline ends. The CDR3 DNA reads TGTGCCTGGAGTATAAGGACAGACGAGCAGTACTTC. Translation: CAWSIRTDEQYF.

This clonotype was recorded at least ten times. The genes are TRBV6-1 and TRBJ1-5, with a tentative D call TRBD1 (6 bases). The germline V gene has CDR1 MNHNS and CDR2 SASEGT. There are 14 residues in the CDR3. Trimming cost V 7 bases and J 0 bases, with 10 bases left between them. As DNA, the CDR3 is TGTGCCAGCACTGACAGGAATAGCAATCAGCCCCAGCATTTT. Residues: CASTDRNSNQPQHF.

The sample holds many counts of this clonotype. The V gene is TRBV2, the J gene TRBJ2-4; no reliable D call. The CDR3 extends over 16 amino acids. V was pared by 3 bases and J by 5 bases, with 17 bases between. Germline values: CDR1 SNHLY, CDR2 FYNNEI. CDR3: CASSDGRGRSQNIQYF. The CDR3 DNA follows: TGTGCCAGCAGTGACGGACGCGGAAGATCCCAAAACATTCAGTACTTC.

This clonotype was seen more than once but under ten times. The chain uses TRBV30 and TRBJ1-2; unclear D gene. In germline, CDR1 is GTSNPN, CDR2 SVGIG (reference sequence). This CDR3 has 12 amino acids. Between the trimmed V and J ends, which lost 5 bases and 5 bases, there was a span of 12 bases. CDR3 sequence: CAWAGRRYGYTF. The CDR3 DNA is TGTGCCTGGGCAGGAAGACGGTATGGCTACACCTTC. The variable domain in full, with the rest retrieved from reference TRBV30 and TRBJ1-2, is SQTIHQWPATLVQPVGSPLSLECTVEGTSNPNLYWYRQAAGRGLQLLFYSVGIGQISSEVPQNLSASRPQDRQFILSSKKLLLSDSGFYLCAWAGRRYGYTFGSGTRLTVV.

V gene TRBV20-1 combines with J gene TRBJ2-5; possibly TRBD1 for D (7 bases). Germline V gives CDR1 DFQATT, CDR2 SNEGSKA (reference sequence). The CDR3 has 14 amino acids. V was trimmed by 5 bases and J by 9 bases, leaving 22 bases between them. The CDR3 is CSALGGQLAEAQYF. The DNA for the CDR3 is TGCAGTGCTCTCGGGGGACAGCTCGCTGAGGCCCAGTACTTC.

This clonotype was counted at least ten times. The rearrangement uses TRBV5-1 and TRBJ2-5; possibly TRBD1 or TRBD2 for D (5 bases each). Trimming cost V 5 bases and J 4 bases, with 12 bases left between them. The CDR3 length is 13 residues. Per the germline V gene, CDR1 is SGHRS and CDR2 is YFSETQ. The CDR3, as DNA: TGCGCCAGCAGGCCCGTTGGGGGAGAGACCCAGTACTTC. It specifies CASRPVGGETQYF.

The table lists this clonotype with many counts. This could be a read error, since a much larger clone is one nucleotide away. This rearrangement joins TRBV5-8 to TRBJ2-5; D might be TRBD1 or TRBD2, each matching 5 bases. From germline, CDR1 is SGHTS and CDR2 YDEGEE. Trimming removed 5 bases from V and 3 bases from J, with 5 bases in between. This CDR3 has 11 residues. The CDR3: CASRGEETQYF. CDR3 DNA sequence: TGTGCCAGCAGGGGGGAAGAGACCCAGTACTTC. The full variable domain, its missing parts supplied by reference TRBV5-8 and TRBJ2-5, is EAGVTQSPTHLIKTRGQQATLRCSPISGHTSVYWYQQALGLGLQFLLWYDEGEERNRGNFPPRFSGRQFPNYSSELNVNALELEDSALYLCASRGEETQYFGPGTRLLVL.

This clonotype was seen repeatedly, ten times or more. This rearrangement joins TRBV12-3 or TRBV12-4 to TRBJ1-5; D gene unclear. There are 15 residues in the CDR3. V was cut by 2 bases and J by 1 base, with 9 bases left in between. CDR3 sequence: CASSLSRMSNQPQHF. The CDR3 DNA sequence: TGTGCCAGCAGTTTAAGTCGGATGAGCAATCAGCCCCAGCATTTT.

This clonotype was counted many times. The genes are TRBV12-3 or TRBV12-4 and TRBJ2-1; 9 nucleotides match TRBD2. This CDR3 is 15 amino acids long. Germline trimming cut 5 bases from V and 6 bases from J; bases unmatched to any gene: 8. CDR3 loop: CASSSTGTSSNEQFF. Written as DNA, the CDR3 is TGTGCCAGCAGTAGCACCGGGACTAGCAGCAATGAGCAGTTCTTC.

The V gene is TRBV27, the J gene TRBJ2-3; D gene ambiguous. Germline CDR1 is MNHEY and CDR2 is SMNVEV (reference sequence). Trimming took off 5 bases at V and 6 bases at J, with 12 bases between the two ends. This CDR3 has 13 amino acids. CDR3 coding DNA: TGTGCCAGCAGTCAATTGGGCCTGGATACGCAGTATTTT. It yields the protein CASSQLGLDTQYF.

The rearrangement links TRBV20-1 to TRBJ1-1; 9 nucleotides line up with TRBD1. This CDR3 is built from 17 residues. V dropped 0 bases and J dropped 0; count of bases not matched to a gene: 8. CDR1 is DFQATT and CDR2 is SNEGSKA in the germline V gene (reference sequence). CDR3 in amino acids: CSARDLGTGFLNTEAFF. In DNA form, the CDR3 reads TGCAGTGCTAGAGATCTAGGGACAGGGTTTCTGAACACTGAAGCTTTCTTT.

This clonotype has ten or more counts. CDR3 DNA sequence: TGTGCCAGCAGCTTACAGCGAGGGCTTGCGGGCAATCAGCCCCAGCATTTT. It translates to CASSLQRGLAGNQPQHF. The chain employs TRBV7-2 and TRBJ1-5; the D is unclear. Germline V CDR1 and CDR2: SGHTA, FQGNSA. V lost 2 bases to trimming and J lost 2 bases, with 16 bases between them. The CDR3 has 17 residues.

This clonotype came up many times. In nucleotides, the CDR3 is TGTGCCAGCAGGTGGGAGTATAGCACAGATACGCAGTATTTT. This encodes CASRWEYSTDTQYF. The chain recombines TRBV27 with TRBJ2-3; TRBD2 is a possible D gene (5 bases). Looked up from germline, CDR1 is MNHEY and CDR2 is SMNVEV (reference sequence). V lost 6 bases to trimming and J lost 0 bases, with 10 bases between them. CDR3 length: 14 residues.

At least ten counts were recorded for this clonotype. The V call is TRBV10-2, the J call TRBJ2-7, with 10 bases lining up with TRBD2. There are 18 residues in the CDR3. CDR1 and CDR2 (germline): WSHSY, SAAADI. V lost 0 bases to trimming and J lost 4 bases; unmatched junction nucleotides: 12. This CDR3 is CASSESNRLAGEGYEQYF. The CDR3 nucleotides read TGCGCCAGCAGTGAGTCGAATCGGCTAGCGGGAGAGGGTTACGAGCAGTACTTC.

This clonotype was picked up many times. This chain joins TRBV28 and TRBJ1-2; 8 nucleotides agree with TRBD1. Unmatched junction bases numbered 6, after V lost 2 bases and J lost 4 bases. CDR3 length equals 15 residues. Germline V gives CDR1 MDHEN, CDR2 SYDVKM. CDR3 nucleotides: TGTGCCAGCAGTTTAAACATACAGGGGGTCTATGGCTACACCTTC. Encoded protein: CASSLNIQGVYGYTF.

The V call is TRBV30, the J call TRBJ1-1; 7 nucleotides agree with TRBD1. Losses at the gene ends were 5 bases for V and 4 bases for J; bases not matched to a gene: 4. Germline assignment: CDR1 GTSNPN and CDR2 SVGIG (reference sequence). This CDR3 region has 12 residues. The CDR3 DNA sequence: TGTGCCTGGGGAAGGGGGCTCACTGAAGCTTTCTTT. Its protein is CAWGRGLTEAFF.

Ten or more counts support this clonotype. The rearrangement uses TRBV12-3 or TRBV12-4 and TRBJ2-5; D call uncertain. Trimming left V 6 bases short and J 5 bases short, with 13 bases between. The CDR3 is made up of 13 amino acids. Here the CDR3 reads CASSRARLETQYF. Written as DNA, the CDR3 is TGTGCCAGCAGCCGAGCTAGGTTGGAGACCCAGTACTTC.

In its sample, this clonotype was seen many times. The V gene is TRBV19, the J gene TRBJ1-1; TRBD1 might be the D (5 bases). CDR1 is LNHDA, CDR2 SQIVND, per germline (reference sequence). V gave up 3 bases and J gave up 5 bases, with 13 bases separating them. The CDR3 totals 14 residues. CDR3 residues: CASSIGGIGTEAFF. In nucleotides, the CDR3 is TGTGCCAGTAGTATTGGGGGGATCGGGACTGAAGCTTTCTTT.

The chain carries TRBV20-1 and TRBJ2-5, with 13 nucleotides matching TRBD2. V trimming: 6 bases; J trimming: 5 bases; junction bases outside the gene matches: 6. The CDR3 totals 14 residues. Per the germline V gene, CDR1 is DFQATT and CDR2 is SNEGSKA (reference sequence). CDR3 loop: CSARTSGSKETQYF. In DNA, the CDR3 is TGCAGTGCCAGGACTAGCGGGAGTAAGGAGACCCAGTACTTC.

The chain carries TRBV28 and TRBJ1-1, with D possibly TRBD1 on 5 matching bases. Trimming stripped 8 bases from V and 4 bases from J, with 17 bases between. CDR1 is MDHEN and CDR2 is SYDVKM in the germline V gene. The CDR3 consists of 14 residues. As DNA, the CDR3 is TGTGCCAGCGGAAGCCGGGGCAGGGTCACTGAAGCTTTCTTT. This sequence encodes CASGSRGRVTEAFF.

The CDR3, as DNA: TGTGCCAGCAGTTTGGGACTAGCGGAGCGTACCTACGAGCAGTACTTC. Its protein is CASSLGLAERTYEQYF. This chain uses TRBV12-3 or TRBV12-4 with TRBJ2-7; TRBD2 matches 11 bases. Losses at the gene ends were 3 bases for V and 2 bases for J; bases not matched to a gene: 6. The CDR3 is 16 residues long.

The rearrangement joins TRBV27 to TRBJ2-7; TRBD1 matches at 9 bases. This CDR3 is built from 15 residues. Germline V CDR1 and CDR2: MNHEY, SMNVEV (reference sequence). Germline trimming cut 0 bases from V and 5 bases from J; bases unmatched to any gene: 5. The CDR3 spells CASSLSGQGNDEQYF. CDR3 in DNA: TGTGCCAGCAGTTTATCGGGACAGGGTAACGACGAGCAGTACTTC.